This TCR beta chain was captured in a study of blood T cell repertoires in COVID-19 (dated by TCRdb to 2020 to 2021). About the investigation overall: For ImmuneRACE Cohort 3, a participant was defined as recovered based on two consecutive negative NP/OP PCR tests, clearance by a healthcare professional, or resolution of symptoms. Samples from collaborators originated in the United States, Italy and Spain and spanned both the acute and convalescent phases of COVID-19. The material from the prospective study consisted of cDNA or gDNA derived from T cells, B-cell-depleted T cells, or PBMCs. Deeply sampled blood TCRbeta repertoires from subjects exposed to, actively infected with, or recovered from COVID-19 were included in the dataset. A freely available public database, intended as a resource for researchers studying the immune response to SARS-CoV-2, is where the repertoires were released. The samples were drawn from the first 160 participants of the ongoing ImmuneRACE study and from over 950 subjects provided by 6 global collaborators. A de-identified subject ID, COVID-19 status, age in years and sex were almost always included in the sample metadata. Where HLA class I and class II types were available, the types were taken from metadata supplied by the sample provider, not from assay-based typing. What the study reported, not specific to this receptor: The amount of clinical and demographic metadata varied by source and participant and was provided uncurated.

Participants in the prospective study were enrolled through a virtual design, were aged 18 to 89 years, and lived in 24 United States geographic areas. In the prospective study, participants were assigned to cohorts based on the clinical history participants reported in a screening survey and a study questionnaire. Each participant in the prospective study had whole blood, serum and a nasopharyngeal or oropharyngeal swab collected by mobile phlebotomists. Prospective study participants could optionally give additional blood draws and questionnaires over an approximately 2-month period. Prospective study blood samples were shipped either frozen or at room temperature before DNA extraction. The trim is 7 bases for V and 7 bases for J, with a gap of 14 bases between the germline ends. Counted from cysteine to phenylalanine, this CDR3 has 12 amino acids. Just the 36-base CDR3 DNA is kept, in frame starting at base 1. From the germline V gene, CDR1 is MRHNA and CDR2 is SNTAGT.

As for this clone: The clone's antigen remains unknown. Base qualities were left out, and no much larger clone turns up one base away.

TCRbeta CDR3 regions were amplified from genomic DNA by means of the immunoSEQ Assay, a bias-controlled multiplex PCR. The original pipeline was this. Nucleated cell counts per sample were estimated from amplification of reference gene primers within the assay. To quantify the absolute abundance of each unique TCRbeta CDR3 rearrangement, sequence reads were collapsed and filtered. For each sample, productive Simpson clonality was calculated as the square root of Simpson's diversity index over productive rearrangements. Entries here come from immuneACCESS through TCRdb and include only in-frame sequences with V and J called. Some clones fail to appear in such tables; in the studies checked, an unresolved V gene covers under half of the shortfall, and the cause of the remainder is unknown. V, J and clone size were drawn from that table, and D and trimming were deduced from the DNA. The sample table records about 400,000 clones; around 87% of these occur just once. The top ten constitute approximately 1.9% of the sample.

The material sequenced was PBMCs or T cells enriched from blood (not recorded which). This clonotype was sampled from a man aged 35 to 55 in a cohort exposed to, infected with or recovered from COVID-19 (not recorded which). Recombination connected TRBV6-4 to TRBJ2-7; a tentative D match to TRBD1 spans 5 bases. The CDR3 protein is CASNLAQGEQYF. The DNA sequence is given as TGTGCCAGCAATTTAGCCCAGGGAGAGCAGTACTTC.